Reported below is one T cell receptor (beta chain). Its specificity is not known. The data were taken from a study of cytomegalovirus exposure and HLA in healthy donors. For the study at large: A subsequent analysis reported that the 95 to 150 validation repertoires were produced on the same platform that had also been used for the 600 to 700 first-cohort repertoires.

Regarding the study as a whole: A list of 150 or so TCR beta chains associated with cytomegalovirus was given. The study found most TCR sequences rare, yet found some public TCRs in many donors. The classifier reportedly diagnosed cytomegalovirus status with high sensitivity and specificity.

Trimming left V 4 bases short and J 0 bases short, with 11 bases between. This CDR3 spans 15 amino acids. Germline-derived CDR1 and CDR2 are SGHKS and YYEKEE (reference sequence). This table comes from immunoSEQ multiplex PCR, and its TCRdb copy is limited to in-frame clones, with some not included. Of 300,000 to 350,000 clones listed, roughly 90% are singletons. This clonotype was obtained from a man aged 25-40 years in good health and CMV-seronegative. The sequencing input was PBMCs. The V call is TRBV5-5, the J call TRBJ1-5, with D maybe TRBD1 (5 bases). The CDR3 spells CASSPQGVSNQPQHF. The CDR3 DNA reads TGTGCCAGCAGCCCTCAAGGGGTTAGCAATCAGCCCCAGCATTTT.